This passage covers 28 T cell receptor beta chains from one sample sequenced in a study of T cells in Graves' hyperthyroidism and ophthalmopathy (dated by TCRdb to the late 2010s). Library preparation was by multiplex PCR. Sequencing instrument: Illumina HiSeq 2000. The TCR beta CDR3 regions were amplified from the RNA transcripts. The TCR CDR3 was subjected to a first round of RT-PCR using the HTBI primer set and the Qiagen OneStep RT-PCR kit. TCRdb itself trimmed the public reads at Q25 with fastp, ran MiXCR and retained productive beta chains. Records with the same CDR3 protein are collapsed into one entry carrying the most frequent genes and DNA. This sample is represented by hundreds of thousands of distinct CDR3 sequences; roughly 15% of them were singletons. The ten biggest clones cover under 15% of the sample. The specimen sequenced was blood. The receptors stem from a man between 18 and 29 years old with Graves' ophthalmopathy.

The J gene is TRBJ2-7, the V gene TRBV15, with 8 bases fitting TRBD1. The CDR3 spans 13 residues. Germline CDR1 and CDR2: LNHNV and YYDKDF (reference sequence). After removal of 7 bases from V and 4 bases from J, the junction contained 6 bases not matched to a gene. The CDR3 nucleotides are TGTGCCACCAAGCCGGGACAGGAATACGAGCAGTACTTC. Protein product: CATKPGQEYEQYF.

This clonotype has ten or more counts. The rearrangement joins TRBV27 to TRBJ2-3; 9 bases line up with TRBD1. V lost 8 bases, J lost 3 bases, and 3 bases stayed unmatched. This CDR3 contains 13 residues. Germline CDR1 and CDR2: MNHEY and SMNVEV (reference sequence). The CDR3 DNA is TGTGCCAGCGGACAGGGGCTTACAGATACGCAGTATTTT. Translation gives CASGQGLTDTQYF.

There are many counts of this clonotype. The chain is built from TRBV5-1 and TRBJ2-1, with 9 bases identical to TRBD2. V gave up 0 bases and J gave up 6 bases; unmatched junction bases: 4. The CDR3 extends over 15 amino acids. Germline CDR1 is SGHRS and CDR2 is YFSETQ. Written as DNA, the CDR3 is TGCGCCAGCAGCTTGGTTGCGACTAGCGGCAATGAGCAGTTCTTC. It specifies CASSLVATSGNEQFF. The whole variable domain, remainder taken from reference TRBV5-1 and TRBJ2-1, is KAGVTQTPRYLIKTRGQQVTLSCSPISGHRSVSWYQQTPGQGLQFLFEYFSETQRNKGNFPGRFSGRQFSNSRSEMNVSTLELGDSALYLCASSLVATSGNEQFFGPGTRLTVL.

This clonotype was recorded many times. The CDR3 region is CASSPPGQPESDYGYTF. In DNA form, the CDR3 reads TGTGCCAGCAGTCCCCCCGGACAGCCTGAAAGTGACTATGGCTACACCTTC. The rearrangement joins TRBV2 to TRBJ1-2, with D possibly matching TRBD1 (6 bases). The CDR3 consists of 17 residues. Germline V CDR1 and CDR2: SNHLY, FYNNEI. Trimming shortened V by 5 bases and J by 3 bases, and 22 bases separated the two germline ends.

The table lists this clonotype with a few counts. This CDR3 is CASQAAASIYEQYF. The CDR3 DNA is TGTGCCAGCCAAGCGGCAGCCAGTATCTACGAGCAGTACTTC. The chain is built from TRBV12-3 or TRBV12-4 and TRBJ2-7; a possible D gene is TRBD2 (5 bases). Trimming removed 8 bases from V and 3 bases from J, with 17 bases in between. The CDR3 has 14 amino acids.

Many counts were recorded for this clonotype. J is TRBJ2-1 and V is TRBV3-1, with a tentative D call TRBD2 (5 bases). V lost 4 bases to trimming and J lost 8 bases, with 12 bases between them. The CDR3 sequence is 13 residues long. Per the germline V gene, CDR1 is LGHDT and CDR2 is YNNKEL (reference sequence). CDR3 sequence reads: CASSPFGSYEQFF. The CDR3 region has the DNA TGTGCCAGCAGCCCCTTTGGGAGCTATGAGCAGTTCTTC.

This clonotype was observed a handful of times. The chain joins TRBV5-5 to TRBJ2-7; D may be TRBD1 (6 bases). CDR1 and CDR2 from the germline V gene are SGHKS and YYEKEE (reference sequence). The CDR3 sequence is 14 residues long. V lost 4 bases and J lost 3, with 14 bases in between. As DNA, the CDR3 is TGTGCCAGCAGCGCGGTGGGGGCTAGCTACGAGCAGTACTTC. Protein: CASSAVGASYEQYF.

J is TRBJ2-1 and V is TRBV10-2; maybe TRBD2 (5 bases). Germline V gives CDR1 WSHSY, CDR2 SAAADI. The ends were cut back, 10 bases at V and 9 bases at J, with 10 bases in the middle. This CDR3 has 10 amino acids. In DNA, the CDR3 is TGCGCCACCCGGGGTGGTGAGCAGTTCTTC. Protein product: CATRGGEQFF.

This clonotype was seen ten or more times. The V gene is TRBV30, the J gene TRBJ2-7; TRBD1 agrees at 7 bases. This CDR3 region has 13 residues. The junction had 9 bases not matched to a gene; V was cut back by 4 bases and J by 6 bases. Germline V CDR1 and CDR2: GTSNPN, SVGIG (reference sequence). The CDR3 reads CAWNPGTVIEQYF. The CDR3 DNA reads TGTGCCTGGAACCCGGGGACAGTGATCGAGCAGTACTTC.

As for this clonotype: At one of its ends the junction is not consistent with the germline gene, which may arise from a read error. The rearrangement joins TRBV27 to TRBJ2-1; D unclear. The CDR3 has 16 amino acids. Per the germline V gene, CDR1 is MNHEY and CDR2 is SMNVEV (reference sequence). The CDR3 loop reads CGSSGPGMSSYNEQFF. CDR3 bases: TGTGGCAGCAGTGGTCCCGGTATGAGCTCCTACAATGAGCAGTTCTTC.

A few counts support this clonotype. The V call is TRBV10-1, the J call TRBJ2-7; tentatively, D is TRBD1 (6 bases). The CDR3 spans 14 residues. Trimming took 4 bases from V and 2 from J, leaving 12 bases between them. Germline V CDR1 and CDR2: WNHNN, SYGVQD (reference sequence). Written as DNA, the CDR3 is TGCGCCAGCAGTGGAGACAGGCAGGCCTACGAGCAGTACTTC. It yields the protein CASSGDRQAYEQYF.

This clonotype was seen at least ten times. This chain connects TRBV6-1 to TRBJ2-5; TRBD2 matches 9 bases. Germline-derived CDR1 and CDR2 are MNHNS and SASEGT. The ends lost 5 bases at V and 2 bases at J; junction bases unmatched: 9. The CDR3 has 16 amino acids. CDR3 sequence (DNA): TGTGCCAGCAGTTTAGGATCGCTAGCGGGACAAGAGACCCAGTACTTC. As protein: CASSLGSLAGQETQYF.

The rearrangement links TRBV6-1 to TRBJ2-7; D perhaps matches TRBD2 (5 bases). CDR3 length: 14 residues. Germline V gives CDR1 MNHNS, CDR2 SASEGT. The V end was cut by 6 bases, the J end by 1 base, with 13 bases between. Written as DNA, the CDR3 is TGTGCCAGCAGGCGTAAGAGCGGATCCTACGAGCAGTACTTC. Its translation is CASRRKSGSYEQYF.

This clonotype has just a few counts. V gene TRBV11-2 combines with J gene TRBJ2-7; no firm D call. The ends were cut back, 2 bases at V and 7 bases at J, with 18 bases in the middle. The CDR3 length is 15 residues. In germline, CDR1 is SGHAT, CDR2 FQNNGV. Written as DNA, the CDR3 is TGTGCCAGCAGCTTATCGTCTAGGGCCCCTCTTGAGCAGTACTTC. Residues: CASSLSSRAPLEQYF.

This clonotype was seen only a few times. The rearrangement links TRBV6-1 to TRBJ1-6; D is uncertain. The germline CDR1 and CDR2 sequences are MNHNS and SASEGT. V lost 10 bases to trimming and J lost 10 bases, with 14 bases between them. The CDR3 contains 12 residues. DNA for the CDR3: TGTGCCACCGGACCGATTTTCTCACCCCTCCACTTT. Amino acid sequence: CATGPIFSPLHF.

Many counts were recorded for this clonotype. This rearrangement joins TRBV11-2 to TRBJ1-2; D is possibly TRBD1 (5 bases). Germline V lookup: CDR1 SGHAT, CDR2 FQNNGV. CDR3 length equals 13 residues. Deletions cut 5 bases from V and 1 base from J, with 8 bases between. CDR3 DNA sequence: TGTGCCAGCAGCGCAGGGATTAACTATGGCTACACCTTC. Translating gives CASSAGINYGYTF.

The chain recombines TRBV12-3 or TRBV12-4 with TRBJ2-3; D is undetermined. The CDR3 has 15 amino acids. The V gene lost 6 bases and the J gene lost 0 bases, with 13 bases spanning the gap. The chain's CDR3 is CASRPIGLSTDTQYF. The CDR3 DNA sequence: TGTGCCAGCAGGCCGATTGGTCTAAGCACAGATACGCAGTATTTT.

This clonotype was seen ten or more times. The chain couples TRBV10-3 to TRBJ2-1; D may be TRBD2 (6 bases). The germline gives CDR1 ENHRY, CDR2 SYGVKD. V lost 6 bases and J lost 9, with 21 bases in between. The CDR3 runs to 15 residues. The CDR3 bases are TGTGCCATCAGCGGGGGACCTAGGGGTAGCAGTGAGCAGTTCTTC. Residues: CAISGGPRGSSEQFF.

Many counts were recorded for this clonotype. The CDR3 protein is CASSFVGRSTDTQYF. The DNA for the CDR3 is TGTGCCAGCAGTTTCGTCGGACGTTCCACAGATACGCAGTATTTT. V usage is TRBV27 and J usage is TRBJ2-3, with D uncertain. V was trimmed by 3 bases and J by 2 bases, leaving 12 bases between them. This CDR3 spans 15 amino acids. CDR1 is MNHEY, CDR2 SMNVEV, per germline (reference sequence).

This clonotype showed up just a few times. This chain links TRBV7-9 with TRBJ2-7; no definite D call. V gave up 4 bases and J gave up 3 bases, with 13 bases separating them. CDR3 length: 14 residues. Germline CDR1 SEHNR, CDR2 FQNEAQ (reference sequence). CDR3 sequence reads: CASSSMGFGYEQYF. The CDR3 DNA follows: TGTGCCAGCAGCTCAATGGGGTTTGGCTACGAGCAGTACTTC.

The J gene is TRBJ2-2, the V gene TRBV7-8, with D tentatively TRBD1 or TRBD2 (6 bases each). The germline V and J ends were trimmed by 5 bases and 5 bases, with 18 bases remaining between them. The germline gives CDR1 SGHVS, CDR2 FQNEAQ. The CDR3 is 16 residues long. CDR3 sequence reads: CASSPHRRGATGELFF. In DNA, the CDR3 is TGTGCCAGCAGCCCGCACCGGAGGGGGGCTACCGGGGAGCTGTTTTTT.

The DNA for the CDR3 is TGTGCCAGCAGCTCCTCATTCCCGACAGGCCCGAACTATGGCTACACCTTC. Its translation: CASSSSFPTGPNYGYTF. The chain employs TRBV11-2 and TRBJ1-2; possible D gene TRBD1, 6 bases. With 4 bases removed from V and 2 bases from J, the gap between germline ends came to 20 bases. The CDR3 length is 17 residues. Germline V lookup: CDR1 SGHAT, CDR2 FQNNGV.

This clonotype was seen ten or more times. The chain employs TRBV9 and TRBJ1-2, with 8 positions matching TRBD1. This CDR3 contains 14 residues. Germline-derived CDR1 and CDR2 are SGDLS and YYNGEE. V was pared by 2 bases and J by 0 bases, with 0 bases of the junction left unmatched. CDR3 amino acids: CASSVDRANYGYTF. CDR3 DNA: TGTGCCAGCAGCGTGGACAGGGCTAACTATGGCTACACCTTC.

This clonotype was recorded many times. The chain carries TRBV20-1 and TRBJ1-5; D is possibly TRBD1 (5 bases). Germline CDR1 DFQATT, CDR2 SNEGSKA (reference sequence). V lost 0 bases and J lost 1, with 10 bases in between. The CDR3 length is 15 residues. The CDR3 region is CSAREARVSNQPQHF. CDR3 DNA sequence: TGCAGTGCTAGAGAGGCCAGGGTGAGCAATCAGCCCCAGCATTTT.

This clonotype was detected ten times or more. The gene calls are TRBV5-1 and TRBJ2-7; no clear D. The CDR3 spans 12 residues. Germline V gene lookup returns CDR1 SGHRS and CDR2 YFSETQ. Trimming stripped 3 bases from V and 0 bases from J, with 4 bases between. This chain's CDR3 is CASSSFSYEQYF. Here the CDR3 DNA reads TGCGCCAGCAGCTCCTTCTCCTACGAGCAGTACTTC.

The genes are TRBV4-2 and TRBJ1-5; perhaps TRBD1 as D (6 bases). Germline V lookup: CDR1 LGHNA, CDR2 YNFKEQ. The CDR3 spans 15 residues. V was trimmed by 1 base and J by 8 bases, leaving 15 bases between them. The CDR3 is CASSQGVPGEKPQHF. The CDR3 region has the DNA TGTGCCAGCAGCCAAGGGGTTCCAGGGGAGAAGCCCCAGCATTTT.

This clonotype was recorded at least ten times. V is TRBV5-1 and J is TRBJ1-5; weak D call: TRBD1 (5 bases). Trimming took 3 bases from V and 5 from J, leaving 15 bases between them. The CDR3 sequence is 15 residues long. Germline CDR1 is SGHRS and CDR2 is YFSETQ. CDR3 sequence reads: CASSSTGHHDQPQHF. The CDR3 DNA is TGCGCCAGCAGCTCCACTGGACACCATGATCAGCCCCAGCATTTT.

The rearrangement uses TRBV25-1 and TRBJ2-7; D is possibly TRBD2 (5 bases). The CDR3 is made up of 11 amino acids. CDR1 and CDR2 from the germline V gene are MGHDK and SYGVNS. V gave up 6 bases and J gave up 7 bases, with 10 bases separating them. CDR3: CASREAVEQYF. CDR3 bases: TGTGCCAGCAGGGAGGCGGTAGAGCAGTACTTC.